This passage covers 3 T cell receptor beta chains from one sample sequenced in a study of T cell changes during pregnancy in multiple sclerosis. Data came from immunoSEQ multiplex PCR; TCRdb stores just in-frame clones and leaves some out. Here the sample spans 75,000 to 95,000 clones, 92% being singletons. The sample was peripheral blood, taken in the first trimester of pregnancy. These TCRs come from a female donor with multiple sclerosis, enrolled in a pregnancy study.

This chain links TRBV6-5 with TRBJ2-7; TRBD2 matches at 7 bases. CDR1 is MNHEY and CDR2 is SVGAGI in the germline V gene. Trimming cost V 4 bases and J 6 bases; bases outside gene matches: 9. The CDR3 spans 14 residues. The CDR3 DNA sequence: TGTGCCAGCAGTTCCAAAGCGGGACCCCTCGAGCAGTACTTC. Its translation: CASSSKAGPLEQYF.

The CDR3 nucleotides are TGTGCCAGCAGCTTGACAGGGGGCAAGAACGAGCAGTACTTC. Translating it yields CASSLTGGKNEQYF. V is TRBV7-9 and J is TRBJ2-7, with 10 bases fitting TRBD1. Germline values: CDR1 SEHNR, CDR2 FQNEAQ (reference sequence). Losses at the gene ends were 3 bases for V and 5 bases for J; bases not matched to a gene: 4. This CDR3 is built from 14 residues.

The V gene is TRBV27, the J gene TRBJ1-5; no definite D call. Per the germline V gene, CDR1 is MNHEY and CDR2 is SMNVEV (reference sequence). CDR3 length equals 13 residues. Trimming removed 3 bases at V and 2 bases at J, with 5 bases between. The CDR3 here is CASSLAGNQPQHF. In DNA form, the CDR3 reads TGTGCCAGCAGTTTGGCAGGCAATCAGCCCCAGCATTTT.